This TCR beta chain was sequenced for a study of blood T cell repertoires in COVID-19. Study background: Nucleic acid was either cDNA or gDNA, and it came from T cells, B-cell-depleted T cells, or PBMCs.

V lost 4 bases to trimming and J lost 8 bases; unmatched junction nucleotides: 11. In germline, CDR1 is PRHDT, CDR2 FYEKMQ (reference sequence). This CDR3 has 15 residues. As processed by the authors: Reference gene primer amplification yielded estimated nucleated cell counts. Using immunoSEQ multiplex PCR, the repertoire was profiled, and TCRdb retains in-frame clones only, with some absent. The V and J calls and the clone size are those of that table, but D and trimming were determined from the DNA. Of fewer than 500,000 clones listed, about 87% are singletons. While infection was still active, Seattle patients were enrolled and then followed longitudinally.

The TCR comes from a man between 18 and 29 years old with COVID-19, enrolled during active disease. Sequenced material: peripheral blood. The rearrangement links TRBV13 to TRBJ1-3; the match to TRBD1 covers 7 bases. CDR3 DNA sequence: TGTGCCAGCAGCTCGACGAGGGGGCCCAGATACACCATATATTTT. Protein product: CASSSTRGPRYTIYF.